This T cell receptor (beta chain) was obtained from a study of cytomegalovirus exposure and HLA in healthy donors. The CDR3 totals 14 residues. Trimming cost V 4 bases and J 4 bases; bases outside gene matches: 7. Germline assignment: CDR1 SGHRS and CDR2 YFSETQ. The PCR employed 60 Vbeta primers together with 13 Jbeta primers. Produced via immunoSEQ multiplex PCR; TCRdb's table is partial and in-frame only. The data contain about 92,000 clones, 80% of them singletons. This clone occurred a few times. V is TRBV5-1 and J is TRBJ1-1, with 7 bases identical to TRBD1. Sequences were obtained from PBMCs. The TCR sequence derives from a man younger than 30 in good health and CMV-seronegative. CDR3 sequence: CASSQTGMSTEAFF. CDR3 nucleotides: TGCGCCAGCAGCCAGACAGGGATGAGCACTGAAGCTTTCTTT.